This passage covers 17 T cell receptor beta chains from one sample sequenced in a study of identical twins. TCRdb re-analysed the 5' RACE reads in MiXCR, keeping a single row per CDR3 protein. The table records about 280,000 distinct CDR3 sequences, about 8.3% of them present only once. The data were also submitted as part of a second study, on yellow fever vaccine responses in identical twins.

Sequenced material: memory (CD45RO+) T cells sorted from blood. Every receptor here comes from a woman between 18 and 29 years old in good health.

This clonotype turned up a few times. The CDR3 region has the DNA TGTGCCAGCAGCCACCCGGGTAGCGGGAGGTTTCGCAATGAGCAGTTCTTC. Protein sequence: CASSHPGSGRFRNEQFF. This rearrangement joins TRBV7-9 to TRBJ2-1, with 10 bases aligning to TRBD2. Per germline, CDR1 SEHNR and CDR2 FQNEAQ (reference sequence). The V segment lost 5 bases and the J segment 6 bases; nucleotides outside the gene matches: 13. The CDR3 has 17 amino acids. The full variable domain, rest sourced from reference TRBV7-9 and TRBJ2-1, is DTGVSQNPRHKITKRGQNVTFRCDPISEHNRLYWYRQTLGQGPEFLTYFQNEAQLEKSRLLSDRFSAERPKGSFSTLEIQRTEQGDSAMYLCASSHPGSGRFRNEQFFGPGTRLTVL.

Ten or more counts support this clonotype. The V gene is TRBV3-1, the J gene TRBJ1-1; D call uncertain. V was pared by 3 bases and J by 8 bases, with 7 bases between. CDR1 is LGHDT and CDR2 is YNNKEL in the germline V gene (reference sequence). There are 11 residues in the CDR3. CDR3 DNA sequence: TGTGCCAGCAGCCAGGGTGGGGAAGCTTTCTTT. Its translation: CASSQGGEAFF.

The chain carries TRBV28 and TRBJ2-3, with 8 bases matching TRBD2. Germline V CDR1 and CDR2: MDHEN, SYDVKM. The CDR3 has 15 residues. The V segment lost 1 base and the J segment 1 base; nucleotides outside the gene matches: 1. This CDR3 is CASSLSGLGTDTQYF. The CDR3 bases are TGTGCCAGCAGTTTATCGGGACTAGGCACAGATACGCAGTATTTT.

This clonotype was picked up many times. The chain couples TRBV7-2 to TRBJ1-1, with D tentatively TRBD1 (5 bases). V lost 1 base and J 5 bases, leaving 8 bases between the germline ends. Germline assignment: CDR1 SGHTA and CDR2 FQGNSA. CDR3 length: 13 amino acids. The CDR3 is CASSLEGWTEAFF. In DNA, the CDR3 is TGTGCCAGCAGCTTAGAGGGGTGGACTGAAGCTTTCTTT.

Relative to its sample, this clonotype is medium-sized. The chain has TRBV20-1 and TRBJ2-7, with 13 bases identical to TRBD2. Germline V gene lookup returns CDR1 DFQATT and CDR2 SNEGSKA (reference sequence). The CDR3 spans 15 residues. V gave up 6 bases and J gave up 2 bases; unmatched junction bases: 7. The CDR3 reads CSARTSGSITYEQYF. The CDR3 DNA reads as TGCAGTGCCAGGACTAGCGGGAGTATCACCTACGAGCAGTACTTC.

This clonotype occurred a few times. V usage is TRBV6-7 and J usage is TRBJ2-1, with 8 nucleotides matching TRBD2. TRBV6-7 is designated an ORF whose function remains uncertain. This CDR3 is 16 amino acids long. The trim removed 4 bases at V and 10 bases at J, leaving 15 bases unmatched. The chain's CDR3 is CASSCTPGGTLREQFF. The CDR3 region has the DNA TGTGCCAGCAGTTGCACTCCGGGGGGGACTCTCAGAGAGCAGTTCTTC.

This clonotype was counted many times. This sequence joins TRBV12-3 or TRBV12-4 and TRBJ1-1; unclear D gene. The CDR3 covers 12 residues. Trimming pared 4 bases from V and 1 base from J, leaving 4 bases between. CDR3 coding DNA: TGTGCCAGCAGTTCCAAGAACACTGAAGCTTTCTTT. It codes for CASSSKNTEAFF.

The chain employs TRBV20-1 and TRBJ2-3; D is possibly TRBD1 (5 bases). CDR3 size: 13 residues. Germline CDR1 reads DFQATT; CDR2 reads SNEGSKA (reference sequence). CDR3 protein: CGPFDSRTDTQYF. The CDR3 DNA sequence: TGCGGCCCTTTTGACAGCAGGACAGATACGCAGTATTTT.

On this clonotype itself: A read error is possible here, since a much larger clone lies one base away. The J gene is TRBJ2-2, the V gene TRBV29-1; the D gene could be TRBD1 or TRBD2 (6 bases each). The CDR3 has 13 residues. Germline V gene sequence: CDR1 SQVTM, CDR2 ANQGSEA. The CDR3 coding sequence is TGCAGCGTTGCACAGGGAGGCACCAGGGAGCTGTTTTTT. Translating it yields CSVAQGGTRELFF.

This clonotype was seen ten or more times. The chain combines TRBV28 with TRBJ2-7, with 8 bases aligning to TRBD1. CDR1 and CDR2 (germline): MDHEN, SYDVKM. V dropped 6 bases and J dropped 4; count of bases not matched to a gene: 8. The CDR3 is 14 amino acids. The CDR3 DNA reads TGTGCCAGCAGCACGACAGGGGCCGCATACGAGCAGTACTTC. Protein: CASSTTGAAYEQYF.

This clonotype was seen many times. The DNA for the CDR3 is TGCAGCGTTATCGGGACCCTCGCAGATACGCAGTATTTT. Translated: CSVIGTLADTQYF. V is TRBV29-1 and J is TRBJ2-3, with D possibly called TRBD1 or TRBD2 (5 bases each). The CDR3 is 13 amino acids. V dropped 5 bases and J dropped 4 bases, with 13 bases sitting between them. From germline, CDR1 is SQVTM and CDR2 ANQGSEA.

V gene TRBV18 combines with J gene TRBJ2-2; no firm D call. This CDR3 region has 16 residues. Germline assignment: CDR1 KGHSH and CDR2 LQKENI. Trimming took 0 bases from V and 4 from J, leaving 12 bases between them. CDR3 in DNA: TGTGCCAGCTCACCACCGGGATTCCGTTCCACCGGGGAGCTGTTTTTT. Translating it yields CASSPPGFRSTGELFF.

This clonotype was seen repeatedly, ten times or more. V and J are TRBV2 and TRBJ1-4; D may be TRBD1 (6 bases). CDR3 size: 15 residues. The germline CDR1 and CDR2 sequences are SNHLY and FYNNEI. Between the trimmed V and J ends, which lost 4 bases and 4 bases, there was a span of 13 bases. CDR3 loop: CASSGGGRINEKLFF. The CDR3 nucleotides read TGTGCCAGCAGTGGAGGGGGTCGTATTAATGAAAAACTGTTTTTT.

In its sample, this clonotype was seen many times. This chain connects TRBV20-1 to TRBJ2-2; possible D gene TRBD2, 6 bases. V was cut by 2 bases and J by 7 bases, with 20 bases left in between. Germline CDR1 is DFQATT and CDR2 is SNEGSKA (reference sequence). The CDR3 has 16 amino acids. The DNA of the CDR3 is TGCAGTGCTAGACCCGCCGGCGGGGCCCTCAGCGGGGAGCTGTTTTTT. Translated: CSARPAGGALSGELFF.

The gene calls are TRBV4-1 and TRBJ2-7, with 7 bases matching TRBD1. The V gene end was trimmed by 1 base and the J gene end by 5 bases; junction bases not matched to a gene: 11. CDR1 is MGHRA and CDR2 is YSYEKL in the germline V gene. CDR3 length: 16 amino acids. The CDR3 DNA sequence: TGCGCCAGCAGCCAAGGATTTGGGACAGCGAGGGACGAGCAGTACTTC. Its protein product is CASSQGFGTARDEQYF.

This clonotype was observed many times. The J gene is TRBJ2-1, the V gene TRBV18; D possibly corresponds to TRBD2 (6 bases). With 10 bases removed from V and 0 bases from J, the gap between germline ends came to 10 bases. CDR1 and CDR2 from the germline V gene are KGHSH and LQKENI. The CDR3 is 13 amino acids. The CDR3 DNA reads TGTGCCATTCGGGGAGGCTCCTACAATGAGCAGTTCTTC. Its protein is CAIRGGSYNEQFF.

The table lists this clonotype with a few counts. V usage is TRBV18 and J usage is TRBJ1-1; the D is unclear. V was clipped by 4 bases and J by 1 base, with 10 bases between them. The V gene's germline CDR1 is KGHSH and CDR2 LQKENI. The CDR3 loop spans 14 amino acids. The CDR3 DNA reads as TGTGCCAGCTCACGCAACAAGGAGAACACTGAAGCTTTCTTT. It codes for CASSRNKENTEAFF.